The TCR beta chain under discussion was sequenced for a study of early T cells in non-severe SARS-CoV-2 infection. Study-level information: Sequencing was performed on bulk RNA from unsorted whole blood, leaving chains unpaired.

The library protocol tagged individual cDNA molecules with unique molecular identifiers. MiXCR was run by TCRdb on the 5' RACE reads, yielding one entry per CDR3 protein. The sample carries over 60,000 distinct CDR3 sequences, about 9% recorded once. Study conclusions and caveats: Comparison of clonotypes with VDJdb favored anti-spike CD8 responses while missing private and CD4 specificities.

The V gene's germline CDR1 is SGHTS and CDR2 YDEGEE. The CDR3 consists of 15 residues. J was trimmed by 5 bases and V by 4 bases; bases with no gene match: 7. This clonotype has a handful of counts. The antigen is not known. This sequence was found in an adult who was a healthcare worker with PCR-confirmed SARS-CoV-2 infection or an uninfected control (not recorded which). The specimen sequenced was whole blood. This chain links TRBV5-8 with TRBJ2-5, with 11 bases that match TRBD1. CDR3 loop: CASSPGTGGFETQYF. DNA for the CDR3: TGTGCCAGCAGCCCTGGGACAGGGGGTTTCGAGACCCAGTACTTC.